This passage covers 27 T cell receptor beta chains from one sample sequenced in a study of Ad26.COV2.S vaccination and SARS-CoV-2 variants. The repertoire was sequenced with immunoSEQ multiplex PCR; TCRdb's copy has only in-frame clones and lacks some. There are approximately 480,000 clones in the sample; around nine tenths occur only once, and 9.5% to 15% lies in the top ten. As for treatment: over 15 received Ad26.COV2.S at low or high dose, single or two shots; a few received placebo; per-sample allocation not given. Sampling happened 63 days after the first vaccine or placebo injection. The sequencing used peripheral blood, collected in a trial of Ad26.COV2.S vaccine versus placebo. The receptors originated from a person aged 18-60 years who received the Ad26.COV2.S COVID-19 vaccine or a placebo.

This clone was observed a few times. V and J are TRBV7-9 and TRBJ1-4; 9 nucleotides agree with TRBD1. J gave up 5 bases and V 7 bases, and 5 bases lay outside the gene matches. This CDR3 is built from 14 residues. Germline loops: CDR1 SEHNR, CDR2 FQNEAQ (reference sequence). The CDR3, as DNA: TGTGCCAGCACCAAAACAGGGGGCAATGAAAAACTGTTTTTT. The encoded protein is CASTKTGGNEKLFF.

This clone was counted between two and nine times. This chain joins TRBV9 and TRBJ2-1; D not resolved. V was trimmed by 3 bases and J by 9 bases, leaving 13 bases between them. This CDR3 is built from 13 residues. The germline CDR1 and CDR2 sequences are SGDLS and YYNGEE. The CDR3 protein is CASSAVSSGEQFF. CDR3 coding DNA: TGTGCCAGCAGCGCAGTCAGTTCAGGTGAGCAGTTCTTC. Variable domain in full (rest from reference TRBV9 and TRBJ2-1): DSGVTQTPKHLITATGQRVTLRCSPRSGDLSVYWYQQSLDQGLQFLIQYYNGEERAKGNILERFSAQQFPDLHSELNLSSLELGDSALYFCASSAVSSGEQFFGPGTRLTVL.

The chain couples TRBV18 to TRBJ2-1; 10 bases fit TRBD2. V was clipped by 6 bases and J by 4 bases; unmatched bases: 6. The CDR3 has 15 residues. Per germline, CDR1 KGHSH and CDR2 LQKENI. The CDR3 DNA reads TGTGCCAGCTCTAACCAGCGGGGGGGATACAATGAGCAGTTCTTC. This encodes CASSNQRGGYNEQFF.

This chain uses TRBV27 with TRBJ1-2; D is ambiguous. This CDR3 contains 16 residues. V was pared by 5 bases and J by 1 base, with 17 bases between. The V gene's germline CDR1 is MNHEY and CDR2 SMNVEV (reference sequence). For the CDR3, the DNA is TGTGCCAGCAGTCACGCCGGGGAGACAAGTAACTATGGCTACACCTTC. This translates into CASSHAGETSNYGYTF.

The rearrangement uses TRBV5-1 and TRBJ2-7; no firm D call. This CDR3 has 15 residues. From germline, CDR1 is SGHRS and CDR2 YFSETQ. The ends were cut back, 1 base at V and 6 bases at J, with 17 bases in the middle. The CDR3 sequence is CASSLRGRGLTEQYF. The CDR3 region has the DNA TGCGCCAGCAGCTTGCGTGGGCGCGGCCTTACCGAGCAGTACTTC.

As DNA, the CDR3 is TGTGCCAGCAGGCACCCCGGACCCTTTATGAACACTGAAGCTTTCTTT. It yields the protein CASRHPGPFMNTEAFF. The V gene is TRBV28, the J gene TRBJ1-1; D ambiguous. Trimming shortened V by 6 bases and J by 0 bases, and 17 bases separated the two germline ends. The CDR3 is 16 residues long. Germline-derived CDR1 and CDR2 are MDHEN and SYDVKM. Variable domain in full (rest from reference TRBV28 and TRBJ1-1): DVKVTQSSRYLVKRTGEKVFLECVQDMDHENMFWYRQDPGLGLRLIYFSYDVKMKEKGDIPEGYSVSREKKERFSLILESASTNQTSMYLCASRHPGPFMNTEAFFGQGTRLTVV.

The rearrangement joins TRBV19 to TRBJ2-2; weak D call: TRBD2 (5 bases). The CDR3 consists of 14 residues. Germline CDR1 LNHDA, CDR2 SQIVND (reference sequence). The ends were cut back, 4 bases at V and 1 base at J, with 7 bases in the middle. The CDR3 region has the DNA TGTGCCAGTAGTAAAACTAGGAACACCGGGGAGCTGTTTTTT. Translated: CASSKTRNTGELFF.

CDR3 sequence: CASSLFTEAFF. The CDR3 nucleotides are TGTGCCAGCAGTCTTTTCACTGAAGCTTTCTTT. The chain joins TRBV28 to TRBJ1-1; D is unresolved. Germline CDR1 MDHEN, CDR2 SYDVKM. The CDR3 consists of 11 residues. The V gene lost 5 bases and the J gene lost 4 bases, with 5 bases spanning the gap.

The rearrangement joins TRBV29-1 to TRBJ1-3; D not resolved. The CDR3 is 13 amino acids. Trimming took 0 bases from V and 0 from J, leaving 3 bases between them. Germline V gene data show CDR1 as SQVTM and CDR2 as ANQGSEA. The CDR3 region is CSVEDVSGNTIYF. In nucleotides, the CDR3 is TGCAGCGTTGAAGACGTCTCTGGAAACACCATATATTTT.

This chain joins TRBV24-1 and TRBJ1-5; no reliable D call. This CDR3 contains 14 residues. CDR1 is KGHDR and CDR2 is SFDVKD in the germline V gene. V gave up 2 bases and J gave up 1 base, with 5 bases separating them. The chain's CDR3 is CATSDWASNQPQHF. The CDR3 nucleotides read TGTGCCACCAGTGATTGGGCCAGCAATCAGCCCCAGCATTTT.

The chain uses TRBV30 and TRBJ1-6; a possible D gene is TRBD1 (5 bases). V lost 2 bases and J 6 bases, leaving 14 bases between the germline ends. This CDR3 contains 15 residues. Germline V gives CDR1 GTSNPN, CDR2 SVGIG (reference sequence). The CDR3 sequence is CAWSTPRRVNSPLHF. The CDR3 DNA reads TGTGCCTGGAGTACTCCCCGCAGGGTTAATTCACCCCTCCACTTT.

The chain combines TRBV6-2 or TRBV6-3 with TRBJ2-1; 7 nucleotides match TRBD2. Germline V gives CDR1 MNHEY, CDR2 SVGEGT. V was clipped by 3 bases and J by 7 bases; unmatched bases: 18. CDR3 length: 18 residues. In DNA, the CDR3 is TGTGCCAGCAGTTATAGTCCACTAACCTTTAATAGCGGGAATGAGCAGTTCTTC. Translated, it gives CASSYSPLTFNSGNEQFF.

The DNA for the CDR3 is TGTGCCAGCAGCAAAGGGATTTTGGCTTTCTTT. This translates into CASSKGILAFF. V is TRBV6-2 or TRBV6-3 and J is TRBJ1-1; D uncertain. This CDR3 region has 11 residues. The V end was cut by 6 bases, the J end by 11 bases, with 13 bases between. Germline V gene sequence: CDR1 MNHEY, CDR2 SVGEGT.

V is TRBV19 and J is TRBJ2-5; 7 nucleotides line up with TRBD1. Per germline, CDR1 LNHDA and CDR2 SQIVND (reference sequence). This CDR3 has 14 residues. V was pared by 6 bases and J by 5 bases, with 9 bases of the junction left unmatched. The CDR3 protein is CASRIGTAAETQYF. The CDR3 nucleotides are TGTGCCAGTAGGATCGGGACAGCGGCGGAGACCCAGTACTTC.

The CDR3 here is CASSQGAYNEQFF. The CDR3 region has the DNA TGTGCCAGCAGCCAGGGGGCCTACAATGAGCAGTTCTTC. The chain joins TRBV6-2 or TRBV6-3 to TRBJ2-1; 7 nucleotides agree with TRBD1. This CDR3 comprises 13 residues. Looked up from germline, CDR1 is MNHEY and CDR2 is SVGEGT. V lost 6 bases and J lost 2; bases outside the gene matches: 1.

This clone occurred once. V is TRBV19 and J is TRBJ2-1; 13 bases are shared with TRBD2. The CDR3 totals 16 residues. The trim removed 5 bases at V and 5 bases at J, leaving 6 bases unmatched. CDR1 and CDR2 from the germline V gene are LNHDA and SQIVND (reference sequence). DNA for the CDR3: TGTGCCAGTAGTCCAAGGACTAGCGGGAGTGACAATGAGCAGTTCTTC. Its protein product is CASSPRTSGSDNEQFF.

The chain joins TRBV3-1 (or the pseudogene TRBV3-2) to TRBJ1-3; 7 bases align to TRBD1. The CDR3 is 14 amino acids. CDR1 and CDR2 (germline): LGHDT, YNNKEL (reference sequence). Germline trimming cut 4 bases from V and 2 bases from J; bases unmatched to any gene: 2. Here the CDR3 reads CASSPGTAGNTIYF. The CDR3 region has the DNA TGTGCCAGCAGCCCCGGGACAGCTGGAAACACCATATATTTT.

This clone appeared a single time. The genes are TRBV24-1 and TRBJ2-6; TRBD1 is a possible D gene (5 bases). CDR1 and CDR2 from the germline V gene are KGHDR and SFDVKD. Trimming took 3 bases from V and 4 from J, leaving 12 bases between them. The CDR3 consists of 16 residues. The CDR3 DNA sequence: TGTGCCACCAGTGATCCTCAGGGTACCGGGGCCAACGTCCTGACTTTC. This sequence encodes CATSDPQGTGANVLTF.

This chain links TRBV6-5 with TRBJ1-6, with 10 bases lining up with TRBD1. The CDR3 totals 16 residues. The ends lost 2 bases at V and 10 bases at J; junction bases unmatched: 8. Germline CDR1 and CDR2: MNHEY and SVGAGI. For the CDR3, the DNA is TGTGCCAGCAGTTACCGACAGGGGGCTCAAGGATCACCCCTCCACTTT. It translates to CASSYRQGAQGSPLHF.

The chain employs TRBV6-5 and TRBJ2-1; the match to TRBD1 covers 12 bases. Germline V gene lookup returns CDR1 MNHEY and CDR2 SVGAGI. Trimming at V came to 10 bases and at J to 8 bases, leaving 6 bases not matched to a gene. The CDR3 has 13 amino acids. CDR3 sequence: CATRDRGRDEQFF. The DNA for the CDR3 is TGTGCCACCCGGGACAGGGGGCGAGATGAGCAGTTCTTC.

The rearrangement links TRBV24-1 to TRBJ2-1; 8 positions agree with TRBD2. CDR3 length: 14 amino acids. Trimming took 5 bases from V and 7 from J; bases not matched to a gene: 6. Germline CDR1 is KGHDR and CDR2 is SFDVKD. CDR3 bases: TGTGCCACCAGTGGAAGCGGGAGTAGGAATGAGCAGTTCTTC. Amino acid sequence: CATSGSGSRNEQFF.

V and J are TRBV2 and TRBJ1-2; unclear D gene. Germline V gene sequence: CDR1 SNHLY, CDR2 FYNNEI. V lost 4 bases and J lost 0, with 9 bases in between. The length of the CDR3 is 14 residues. CDR3 DNA sequence: TGTGCCAGCAGTGGCGAAGGTACTAACTATGGCTACACCTTC. As protein: CASSGEGTNYGYTF. Combining the CDR3 with reference TRBV2 and TRBJ1-2 gives the whole variable domain EPEVTQTPSHQVTQMGQEVILRCVPISNHLYFYWYRQILGQKVEFLVSFYNNEISEKSEIFDDQFSVERPDGSNFTLKIRSTKLEDSAMYFCASSGEGTNYGYTFGSGTRLTVV.

This sequence joins TRBV5-1 and TRBJ2-3; 14 bases agree with TRBD2. J lost 5 bases, V lost 0 bases, and 5 bases had no gene match. CDR1 and CDR2 (germline): SGHRS, YFSETQ. The CDR3 is 17 amino acids. The CDR3 region has the DNA TGCGCCAGCAGCTTGGAGACTAGCGGGAGGGCCGGAGATACGCAGTATTTT. This gives the protein CASSLETSGRAGDTQYF. Supplemented by reference TRBV5-1 and TRBJ2-3, the full variable domain reads KAGVTQTPRYLIKTRGQQVTLSCSPISGHRSVSWYQQTPGQGLQFLFEYFSETQRNKGNFPGRFSGRQFSNSRSEMNVSTLELGDSALYLCASSLETSGRAGDTQYFGPGTRLTVL.

This rearrangement joins TRBV6-2 or TRBV6-3 to TRBJ2-7, with 9 bases fitting TRBD2. Germline V gene data show CDR1 as MNHEY and CDR2 as SVGEGT. The CDR3 runs to 16 residues. The V and J ends lost 0 bases and 0 bases, in that order; junction bases with no gene match: 3. This CDR3 is CASSYSPSGVSYEQYF. For the CDR3, the DNA is TGTGCCAGCAGTTACTCTCCTAGCGGGGTCTCCTACGAGCAGTACTTC.

The rearrangement uses TRBV28 and TRBJ2-1; TRBD1 is a possible D gene (5 bases). V was pared by 6 bases and J by 1 base, with 13 bases between. Germline V gene sequence: CDR1 MDHEN, CDR2 SYDVKM. CDR3 length equals 15 residues. The DNA for the CDR3 is TGTGCCAGCAGCTATTCCCAGGGTTCCTACAATGAGCAGTTCTTC. As protein: CASSYSQGSYNEQFF.

The chain recombines TRBV10-3 with TRBJ2-5, with D perhaps given as TRBD1 or TRBD2 (5 bases each). The germline V gene encodes CDR1 ENHRY and CDR2 SYGVKD. V lost 2 bases and J lost 2, with 12 bases in between. The CDR3 consists of 15 residues. CDR3 nucleotides: TGTGCCATCAGTGAGGGGGGACCTCTTCAAGAGACCCAGTACTTC. It encodes CAISEGGPLQETQYF.

V gene TRBV19 combines with J gene TRBJ2-5; 8 bases line up with TRBD2. Germline CDR1 is LNHDA and CDR2 is SQIVND (reference sequence). The CDR3 sequence is 17 residues long. Losses at the gene ends were 0 bases for V and 7 bases for J; bases not matched to a gene: 13. In DNA, the CDR3 is TGTGCCAGTAGTATAGATCCCCCCAGCGGGAGTTCGGTGACCCAGTACTTC. This translates into CASSIDPPSGSSVTQYF.